What follows is one T cell receptor (beta chain) and its context. Its target is not known. Other nucleotide sequences from this sample produce the same CDR3. This sample stems from a study of beta chain features in type 1 diabetes. Study results and limitations: Fewer insertions but more deletions were seen at VDJ junctions in type 1 diabetes patients. Among all four CD4+ subsets, Type 1 diabetes patients had TCRB CDR3s that were moderately but significantly shorter.

Sorting gave populations that all exceeded 95% purity. The CDR3 runs to 11 residues. CDR1 and CDR2 (germline): SNHLY, FYNNEI. V lost 3 bases and J lost 8, with 7 bases in between. Every isolated RNA sample was fully reverse transcribed, so sequencing captured expressed TCRB transcripts. The repertoire was sequenced with immunoSEQ multiplex PCR; TCRdb's copy has only in-frame clones and lacks some. The data show about 260,000 clones, with around 65% seen just once and almost 0.055% held by the top ten. This TCR was recovered from a man between 25 and 39 years old in good health. Sequences were obtained from naive CD4+ T cells from blood. The chain has TRBV2 and TRBJ1-2; D remains unclear. The CDR3: CASSEGYGYTF. In DNA form, the CDR3 reads TGTGCCAGCAGTGAGGGGTACGGCTACACCTTC.